This is a list of T cell receptor beta chains from one sample in a study of OX40 agonist ivuxolimab in advanced cancers. TCRdb's copy holds only in-frame clones and misses some; the assay was immunoSEQ multiplex PCR. There are roughly 100,000 clones in the sample; more than 80% occur only once, and under 6.5% lies in the top ten. Sequencing was performed on CD4+ or CD8+ T cells sorted from blood, taken in a trial of the OX40 agonist ivuxolimab. These TCRs come from an adult with an advanced solid tumor such as melanoma, head and neck, liver or kidney cancer. Both conserved end residues are part of each CDR3. The D gene is left open where the match is weak. Expanded clones get a size class; other rows say once, few or many, or leave the size out.

V: TRBV27; J: TRBJ1-2; D: TRBD1; size: -; CDR3: CASSLGQDYGYTF; DNA: TGTGCCAGCAGTTTAGGACAGGACTATGGCTACACCTTC
V: TRBV14; J: TRBJ2-7; D: TRBD1; size: once; CDR3: CASRPGQGLGEQYF; DNA: TGTGCCAGCCGGCCGGGACAGGGTTTGGGCGAGCAGTACTTC
V: TRBV4-1; J: TRBJ2-2; D: -; size: once; CDR3: CASSQAEGTGELFF; DNA: TGCGCCAGCAGCCAAGCCGAGGGGACCGGGGAGCTGTTTTTT
V: TRBV5-1; J: TRBJ2-7; D: TRBD1; size: -; CDR3: CASSLLTGAYEQYF; DNA: TGCGCCAGCAGCCTATTGACAGGGGCCTACGAGCAGTACTTC
V: TRBV30; J: TRBJ1-3; D: -; size: -; CDR3: CAWSSGVSGNTIYF; DNA: TGTGCCTGGAGTTCAGGGGTGTCGGGAAACACCATATATTTT
V: TRBV19; J: TRBJ2-7; D: -; size: -; CDR3: CASSRGGVYEQYF; DNA: TGTGCCAGTAGTAGAGGGGGGGTGTACGAGCAGTACTTC
V: TRBV6-1; J: TRBJ1-5; D: TRBD1; size: few; CDR3: CASRKDRERQPQHF; DNA: TGTGCCAGCAGAAAGGACAGGGAGCGGCAGCCCCAGCATTTT
V: TRBV11-2; J: TRBJ2-3; D: TRBD2; size: once; CDR3: CASSPELAGGLTDTQYF; DNA: TGTGCCAGCAGCCCCGAACTAGCGGGGGGGCTCACAGATACGCAGTATTTT
V: TRBV6-5; J: TRBJ2-7; D: TRBD2; size: -; CDR3: CASSSAGLAVYEQYF; DNA: TGTGCCAGCAGTTCCGCGGGACTAGCGGTCTACGAGCAGTACTTC
V: TRBV5-8; J: TRBJ1-5; D: -; size: once; CDR3: CASSRGEVSNQPQHF; DNA: TGTGCCAGCAGCCGAGGGGAGGTGAGCAATCAGCCCCAGCATTTT
V: TRBV7-3; J: TRBJ1-2; D: TRBD1; size: -; CDR3: CASSVNRGRLASGYTF; DNA: TGTGCCAGCAGCGTTAACAGGGGGCGCTTGGCCAGCGGCTACACCTTC
V: TRBV19; J: TRBJ2-7; D: TRBD2; size: once; CDR3: CASSAGLAAYEQYF; DNA: TGTGCCAGTAGTGCGGGACTAGCGGCCTACGAGCAGTACTTC
V: TRBV11-2; J: TRBJ2-7; D: -; size: -; CDR3: CASSLGTGPYYEQYF; DNA: TGTGCCAGCAGCTTAGGAACAGGGCCGTACTACGAGCAGTACTTC
V: TRBV5-1; J: TRBJ2-1; D: TRBD2; size: -; CDR3: CASSSPGLAGVYEQFF; DNA: TGCGCCAGCAGCTCACCGGGACTAGCGGGAGTATATGAGCAGTTCTTC
V: TRBV21-1; J: TRBJ2-5; D: -; size: -; CDR3: CASSLLTGGAARASTQYF; DNA: TGTGCCAGCAGCTTACTTACAGGGGGCGCGGCAAGAGCCTCGACCCAGTACTTC
V: TRBV12-5; J: TRBJ2-7; D: -; size: -; CDR3: CASGDYEQYF; DNA: TGTGCTAGTGGGGACTACGAGCAGTACTTC
V: TRBV5-6; J: TRBJ2-7; D: -; size: -; CDR3: CASSWGRYRDYEQYF; DNA: TGTGCCAGCAGCTGGGGCCGCTACAGAGACTACGAGCAGTACTTC
V: TRBV30; J: TRBJ1-5; D: -; size: few; CDR3: CAWSALTNSNQPQHF; DNA: TGTGCCTGGAGTGCGCTGACTAATAGCAATCAGCCCCAGCATTTT
V: TRBV5-1; J: TRBJ2-6; D: -; size: -; CDR3: CASSRDGSGANVLTF; DNA: TGCGCCAGCAGTCGGGACGGCTCTGGGGCCAACGTCCTGACTTTC
V: TRBV7-9; J: TRBJ1-2; D: TRBD1; size: -; CDR3: CASSLAPGGPTNYGYTF; DNA: TGTGCCAGCAGCTTAGCCCCAGGGGGGCCAACTAACTATGGCTACACCTTC
V: TRBV9; J: TRBJ2-3; D: TRBD1; size: -; CDR3: CASSADPTGGDTQYF; DNA: TGTGCCAGCAGCGCCGACCCCACAGGGGGAGATACGCAGTATTTT
V: TRBV29-1; J: TRBJ2-2; D: -; size: -; CDR3: CSVGVNTGELFF; DNA: TGCAGCGTTGGGGTGAACACCGGGGAGCTGTTTTTT